The 10 T cell receptor beta chains listed next were all sequenced from one sample in a study of tumor-infiltrating lymphocytes in primary liver carcinoma. From around 0.5 ug of total RNA, TCR beta-specific cDNA was reverse-transcribed using a constant-region primer. Library construction for TCR beta comprised three nested multiplex PCR rounds performed with slightly modified ARM-PCR. TRBV1-TRBV30 forward primers paired with a C-beta reverse primer drove the first two PCR rounds, 10 cycles each. TCRdb re-analysed the multiplex PCR reads in MiXCR, keeping a single row per CDR3 protein. The sample carries just under 45,000 distinct CDR3 sequences, roughly 73% recorded once. Bulk tissue was left unsorted, and RNA and DNA were co-extracted from approximately 20-30 mg of it. The sample was liver tumor tissue from sampling region 2. This sample's subset: tumor region T2, inferior pole. These receptors were obtained from a man aged 35 to 55 with primary liver carcinoma and hepatitis B virus infection.

The chain is built from TRBV6-2 or TRBV6-3 and TRBJ1-5; 8 bases line up with TRBD1. The end of the DNA fits TRBJ2-3 better, so the J call may be wrong. Per the germline V gene, CDR1 is MNHEY and CDR2 is SVGEGT. The CDR3 runs 18 residues. CDR3 coding DNA: TGTGCCAGTAGCCCAACAGGGGGATGGGGGAAAGTTAATCAGCCCCAGTATTTT. Its protein product is CASSPTGGWGKVNQPQYF.

This clonotype occurred once. A read error may be the cause here, since a much bigger clone is one base away. V and J are TRBV7-9 and TRBJ2-7; tentatively, D is TRBD2 (6 bases). CDR1 and CDR2 (germline): SEHNR, FQNEAQ (reference sequence). CDR3 length: 14 residues. The CDR3 here is CVSSSSAISYEQYF. The CDR3 DNA follows: TGTGTCAGCAGCTCTAGCGCCATCTCCTACGAGCAGTACTTC.

On this clonotype itself: The junction differs from germline at one of its ends, possibly a read error. V and J are TRBV6-2 or TRBV6-3 and TRBJ1-2; D uncertain. Per the germline V gene, CDR1 is MNHEY and CDR2 is SVGEGT. This CDR3 contains 12 residues. For the CDR3, the DNA is TGTGTCAGCAGCCCAACAGCCTACAGCTACACCTTC. The encoded protein is CVSSPTAYSYTF.

A word on this clonotype: The conserved closing phenylalanine or tryptophan is absent in this CDR3, likely reflecting a read error. V is TRBV29-1 and J is TRBJ1-1; no clear D. The CDR3 is 13 amino acids. The germline V gene has CDR1 SQVTM and CDR2 ANQGSEA. CDR3 loop: CSVGARLNTEAFS. The CDR3 region has the DNA TGTAGCGTTGGCGCCCGACTGAACACTGAAGCTTTCTCT.

As to this clonotype: Relative to the germline gene, one junction end is altered; a read error may explain this. The chain employs TRBV29-1 and TRBJ2-2, with D perhaps TRBD2 (5 bases). The CDR3 extends over 14 amino acids. Germline CDR1 SQVTM, CDR2 ANQGSEA. The CDR3 DNA reads TGTAGCGTCCTCGGTCCGGCATCCACCGGGGAGCTGTTTTTT. Translation gives CSVLGPASTGELFF.

The V and J genes are TRBV4-3 and TRBJ2-2, with 12 bases aligning to TRBD2. Germline trimming cut 3 bases from V and 16 bases from J; bases unmatched to any gene: 21. From germline, CDR1 is LGHNA and CDR2 YSLEER. This CDR3 has 18 residues. Here the CDR3 reads CASSQDSPGLAGLGGPFF. In DNA form, the CDR3 reads TGCGCCAGCAGCCAGGATAGCCCGGGACTAGCGGGCCTGGGGGGGCCGTTTTTT.

With regard to this clonotype: This may stem from a read error, because a much larger clone lies one nucleotide away. The chain employs TRBV7-3 and TRBJ2-1, with 9 bases fitting TRBD2. CDR1 SGHTA and CDR2 FQGTGA come from the germline V gene. This CDR3 comprises 17 residues. The CDR3 DNA is TGTGCCAGCAGCTTAGCCCCTGTCGCGGGAGGGTACAGTGAGCAGTTCTTC. As protein: CASSLAPVAGGYSEQFF.

The gene calls are TRBV5-5 and TRBJ1-4; the match to TRBD1 covers 10 bases. CDR3 length equals 15 residues. Germline CDR1 SGHKS, CDR2 YYEKEE (reference sequence). Trimming cost V 4 bases and J 16 bases; bases outside gene matches: 16. CDR3 in amino acids: CASSTDGTGDEEPFF. In nucleotides, the CDR3 is TGTGCCAGCAGCACCGACGGGACAGGGGATGAAGAACCGTTTTTT.

There are many counts of this clonotype. V is TRBV25-1 and J is TRBJ2-1; 9 nucleotides agree with TRBD2. Germline V lookup: CDR1 MGHDK, CDR2 SYGVNS. The CDR3 is 14 amino acids. V lost 2 bases to trimming and J lost 10 bases; unmatched junction nucleotides: 6. CDR3 DNA sequence: TGTGCCAGCAGTGAAAGGCGGGAGGGCAGGGAGCAGTTCTTC. Translating gives CASSERREGREQFF.

A remark on this clonotype: One end of the junction does not line up with germline, which may come from a read error. The genes are TRBV4-3 and TRBJ2-5; 9 nucleotides match TRBD2. Per germline, CDR1 LGHNA and CDR2 YSLEER. The CDR3 runs 17 residues. The CDR3 region has the DNA TGCGCCAGCAGCCAAGCGGCTAGCGGGATGACTGGTGAGAACCAGCACTTC. Translation: CASSQAASGMTGENQHF.